Shown below are 8 T cell receptor beta chains from a single sample sequenced in a study of cytomegalovirus exposure and HLA in healthy donors. It was with 60 Vbeta and 13 Jbeta primers that the PCR ran. Method: immunoSEQ multiplex PCR; TCRdb's copy keeps in-frame clones and lacks some. The sample gives roughly 55,000 clones, 77% of which show up once; approximately 2.4% is in the top ten. The sequencing input was PBMCs. The source of these receptors is a female donor in good health and CMV-seronegative.

The V gene is TRBV6-5, the J gene TRBJ2-4; 7 bases are a match to TRBD1. Germline assignment: CDR1 MNHEY and CDR2 SVGAGI. Losses at the gene ends were 2 bases for V and 9 bases for J; bases not matched to a gene: 10. The CDR3 loop spans 15 amino acids. In DNA form, the CDR3 reads TGTGCCAGCAGTTACACAAACAGGGGAAGGGCCATTCAGTACTTC. Translation gives CASSYTNRGRAIQYF.

V gene TRBV12-5 combines with J gene TRBJ1-3; maybe TRBD1 (5 bases). Germline V gene lookup returns CDR1 LGHNT and CDR2 FRNRAP. This CDR3 spans 15 amino acids. The V end was cut by 3 bases, the J end by 0 bases, with 9 bases between. CDR3 bases: TGTGCTAGTGGTTTAGGGGCCAACTCTGGAAACACCATATATTTT. This translates into CASGLGANSGNTIYF. The complete variable domain, with remaining parts taken from reference TRBV12-5 and TRBJ1-3, reads DARVTQTPRHKVTEMGQEVTMRCQPILGHNTVFWYRQTMMQGLELLAYFRNRAPLDDSGMPKDRFSAEMPDATLATLKIQPSEPRDSAVYFCASGLGANSGNTIYFGEGSWLTVV.

This clone was seen a single time. The CDR3 sequence is CASSITGTGEDKQYF. The CDR3 region has the DNA TGTGCCAGCTCAATAACCGGGACAGGGGAGGATAAGCAGTACTTC. The chain links TRBV18 to TRBJ2-7; 10 bases map to TRBD1. The V segment lost 5 bases and the J segment 8 bases; nucleotides outside the gene matches: 12. The germline gives CDR1 KGHSH, CDR2 LQKENI. The length of the CDR3 is 15 residues.

J is TRBJ2-6 and V is TRBV6-1, with 8 positions matching TRBD2. The CDR3 has 15 residues. Germline V lookup: CDR1 MNHNS, CDR2 SASEGT. V dropped 4 bases and J dropped 4; count of bases not matched to a gene: 3. This CDR3 is CASSVGGAGANVLTF. CDR3 coding DNA: TGTGCCAGCAGTGTCGGGGGGGCCGGGGCCAACGTCCTGACTTTC.

This clone has only a few counts. The genes are TRBV10-3 and TRBJ1-1; a weak D match, TRBD1 (6 bases). CDR1 and CDR2 from the germline V gene are ENHRY and SYGVKD. CDR3 size: 15 residues. V was trimmed by 0 bases and J by 4 bases, leaving 12 bases between them. CDR3 amino acids: CAISESIGGFTEAFF. In nucleotides, the CDR3 is TGTGCCATCAGTGAGTCGATAGGGGGTTTCACTGAAGCTTTCTTT.

This rearrangement joins TRBV19 to TRBJ2-1; 7 positions agree with TRBD2. The trim removed 3 bases at V and 4 bases at J, leaving 12 bases unmatched. The CDR3 is made up of 17 amino acids. From germline, CDR1 is LNHDA and CDR2 SQIVND (reference sequence). Here the CDR3 DNA reads TGTGCCAGTAGTATTGGTCCGACTAGCAGTCAGTACAATGAGCAGTTCTTC. Translation: CASSIGPTSSQYNEQFF.

V gene TRBV28 combines with J gene TRBJ2-2, with 7 bases fitting TRBD1. The J segment lost 4 bases and the V segment lost 0 bases, leaving 2 bases of the junction unmatched. From germline, CDR1 is MDHEN and CDR2 SYDVKM. This CDR3 comprises 15 residues. The CDR3 DNA follows: TGTGCCAGCAGTTTATGGCCAGGGGGCACCGGGGAGCTGTTTTTT. It yields the protein CASSLWPGGTGELFF.

The rearrangement links TRBV5-1 to TRBJ1-2; D unresolved. Germline assignment: CDR1 SGHRS and CDR2 YFSETQ. CDR3 length: 15 residues. The germline V and J ends were trimmed by 3 bases and 7 bases, with 19 bases remaining between them. CDR3: CASSSMGKKGGGYTF. CDR3 nucleotide sequence: TGCGCCAGCAGCTCAATGGGGAAGAAGGGAGGTGGCTACACCTTC.